Sequencing of this T cell receptor beta chain was carried out in a study of a mutant IDH1 vaccine in newly diagnosed glioma. Here immunoSEQ multiplex PCR was the method, and the copy in TCRdb shows in-frame clones only, minus some. The table shows 20,000 to 25,000 clones, with under 80% occurring only once. Note on this clone: Its antigen is unknown.

V was pared by 5 bases and J by 9 bases, with 9 bases of the junction left unmatched. Germline assignment: CDR1 SGHNT and CDR2 YYREEE (reference sequence). The CDR3 contains 13 residues. Noted time point: week 11, during vaccination. Every vaccine dose comprised 300 ug of mutant IDH1 20-mer peptide plus topical imiquimod. This specimen was peripheral blood mononuclear cells (PBMCs), taken from a glioma patient whose treatment included an IDH1 peptide vaccine. The chain is built from TRBV5-4 and TRBJ2-5; 8 bases line up with TRBD2. This receptor was taken from a man aged 18 to 29 with glioma. Some clones in this sample may be carry-over from other donors' samples. CDR3 DNA: TGTGCCAGCAGGCGGGAGGTCGATAAAGCCCAGTACTTC. Protein sequence: CASRREVDKAQYF.